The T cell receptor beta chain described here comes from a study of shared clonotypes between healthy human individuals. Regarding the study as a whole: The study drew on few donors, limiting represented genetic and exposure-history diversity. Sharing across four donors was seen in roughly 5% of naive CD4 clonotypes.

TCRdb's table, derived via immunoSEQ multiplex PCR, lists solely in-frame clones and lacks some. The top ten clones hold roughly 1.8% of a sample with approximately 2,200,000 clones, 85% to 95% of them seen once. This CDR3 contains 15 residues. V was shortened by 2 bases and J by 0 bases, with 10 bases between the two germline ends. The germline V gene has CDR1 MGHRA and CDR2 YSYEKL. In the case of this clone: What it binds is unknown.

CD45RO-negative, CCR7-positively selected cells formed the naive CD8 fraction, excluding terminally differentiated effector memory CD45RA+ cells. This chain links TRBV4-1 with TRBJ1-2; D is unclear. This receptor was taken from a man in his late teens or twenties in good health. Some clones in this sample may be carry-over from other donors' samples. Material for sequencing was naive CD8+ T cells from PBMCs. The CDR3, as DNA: TGCGCCAGCAGCCAATTACGGGCTACTAACTATGGCTACACCTTC. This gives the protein CASSQLRATNYGYTF.